A single sample gave rise to the 8 T cell receptor beta chains below, sequenced in a study of blood T cells in healthy people across ages. Using a J-beta primer mix together with a sample-barcoded 5' primer, a second PCR was run for roughly 6 to 12 cycles. Via MiXCR, TCRdb re-called the 5' RACE reads, giving one row per CDR3 protein. Of 1.4 million to 1.5 million distinct CDR3 sequences in the sample, about 40% were seen once. What was sequenced was blood. The receptors stem from a woman under 30 in good health.

This clonotype was seen more than once but under ten times. The chain combines TRBV25-1 with TRBJ2-7, with 9 bases lining up with TRBD1. Trimming at V came to 0 bases and at J to 4 bases, leaving 10 bases not matched to a gene. Germline loops: CDR1 MGHDK, CDR2 SYGVNS. The CDR3 loop spans 17 amino acids. CDR3 DNA: TGTGCCAGCAGTGAATATTTTTTGGGACAGGGAAGATACGAGCAGTACTTC. Its protein is CASSEYFLGQGRYEQYF.

About this clonotype: A much bigger clone sits one base away, suggesting this may be a read error. V is TRBV7-2 and J is TRBJ2-1; 9 bases fit TRBD2. Germline V CDR1 and CDR2: SGHTA, FQGNSA. This CDR3 contains 13 residues. J was trimmed by 11 bases and V by 4 bases; bases with no gene match: 6. This chain's CDR3 is CASSSGLANKQFF. The CDR3 DNA reads TGTGCCAGCAGCTCGGGACTAGCAAATAAGCAGTTCTTC.

The chain has TRBV6-6 and TRBJ1-1; maybe TRBD1 (5 bases). V dropped 0 bases and J dropped 2 bases, with 16 bases sitting between them. The CDR3 runs 17 residues. CDR1 is MNHNY and CDR2 is SVGAGI in the germline V gene (reference sequence). CDR3: CASSYSRSGGTNTEAFF. DNA for the CDR3: TGTGCCAGCAGTTACTCGCGGTCCGGGGGGACTAACACTGAAGCTTTCTTT.

J is TRBJ2-7 and V is TRBV27; TRBD2 agrees at 15 bases. This CDR3 contains 17 residues. The trim removed 3 bases at V and 12 bases at J, leaving 15 bases unmatched. Per the germline V gene, CDR1 is MNHEY and CDR2 is SMNVEV (reference sequence). This chain's CDR3 is CASSLGMVGLAGGTRYF. CDR3 sequence (DNA): TGTGCCAGCAGTTTGGGTATGGTGGGACTAGCGGGAGGAACGCGGTACTTC.

The chain recombines TRBV4-1 with TRBJ1-2; D is uncertain. Looked up from germline, CDR1 is MGHRA and CDR2 is YSYEKL. V was cut by 1 base and J by 3 bases, with 9 bases left in between. The CDR3 length is 14 residues. CDR3 in amino acids: CASSQGEVDYGYTF. CDR3 nucleotides: TGCGCCAGCAGCCAAGGTGAGGTAGACTATGGCTACACCTTC.

The CDR3 region has the DNA TGTGCCAGCAGCCCGGAGGGACAGGGAGGCACTGAAGCTTTCTTT. It yields the protein CASSPEGQGGTEAFF. The V and J genes are TRBV7-8 and TRBJ1-1; 9 positions match TRBD1. CDR1 and CDR2 from the germline V gene are SGHVS and FQNEAQ. With 5 bases clipped from V and 4 bases from J, the junction kept 8 bases outside the gene matches. The CDR3 consists of 15 residues.

V usage is TRBV6-6 and J usage is TRBJ1-2; 7 bases map to TRBD1. Germline-derived CDR1 and CDR2 are MNHNY and SVGAGI (reference sequence). V trimming: 0 bases; J trimming: 10 bases; junction bases outside the gene matches: 11. The CDR3 extends over 15 amino acids. The CDR3 coding sequence is TGTGCCAGCAGTTACTCGATCTCCGGGACAGCTGCCTACACCTTC. Encoded protein: CASSYSISGTAAYTF.

The table lists this clonotype with a few counts. V and J are TRBV28 and TRBJ1-2; maybe TRBD1 (5 bases). This CDR3 spans 13 amino acids. Trimming cost V 11 bases and J 0 bases, with 13 bases left between them. Germline CDR1 is MDHEN and CDR2 is SYDVKM. CDR3 amino acids: CAGAGNTNYGYTF. The CDR3 DNA reads TGTGCCGGGGCGGGTAATACTAACTATGGCTACACCTTC.